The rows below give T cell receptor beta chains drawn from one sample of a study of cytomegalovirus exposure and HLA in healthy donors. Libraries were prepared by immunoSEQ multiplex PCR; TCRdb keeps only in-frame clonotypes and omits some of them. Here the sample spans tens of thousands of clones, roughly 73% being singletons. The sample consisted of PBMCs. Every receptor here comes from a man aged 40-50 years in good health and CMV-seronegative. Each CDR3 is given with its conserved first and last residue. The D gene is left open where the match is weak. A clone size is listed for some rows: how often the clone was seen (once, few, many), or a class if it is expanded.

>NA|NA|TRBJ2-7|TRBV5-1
TGCGCCAGCAGCTTGGTTCAGGGAGGCTACGAGCAGTACTTC
CASSLVQGGYEQYF
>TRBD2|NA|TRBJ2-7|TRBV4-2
TGTGCCAGCAGCCGTCTAGCGGGGACCTACGAGCAGTACTTC
CASSRLAGTYEQYF
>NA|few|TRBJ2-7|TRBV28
TGTGCCAGCAGTCTCATCTACTACGAGCAGTACTTC
CASSLIYYEQYF
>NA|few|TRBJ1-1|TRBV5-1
TGCGCCAGCAGCCTGGACAGTAACACTGAAGCTTTCTTT
CASSLDSNTEAFF
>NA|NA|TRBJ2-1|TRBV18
TGTGCCAGCTCACTGACAGGAGAGCAGTTCTTC
CASSLTGEQFF
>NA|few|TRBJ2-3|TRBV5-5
TGTGCCAGCAGCTTGTCGGGGTTGGTAGATACGCAGTATTTT
CASSLSGLVDTQYF
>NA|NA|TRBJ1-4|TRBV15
TGTGCCACCAGCAGACGGGACGGGGGGGATGAAAAACTGTTTTTT
CATSRRDGGDEKLFF
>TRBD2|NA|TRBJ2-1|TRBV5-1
TGCGCCAGCAGTCTCGGGGGGAATGAGCAGTTCTTC
CASSLGGNEQFF
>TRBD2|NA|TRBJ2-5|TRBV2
TGTGCCAGCAGGGCTACCTTACTAGCGGGAGAGGGAGAGACCCAGTACTTC
CASRATLLAGEGETQYF
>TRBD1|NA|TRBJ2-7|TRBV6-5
TGTGCCAGCAGGAGGGACAGGGACCCCTACGAGCAGTACTTC
CASRRDRDPYEQYF
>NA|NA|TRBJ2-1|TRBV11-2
TGTGCCAGCAGCTTACCTATCGGGAACAATGAGCAGTTCTTC
CASSLPIGNNEQFF
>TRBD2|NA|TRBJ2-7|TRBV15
TGTGCCACCAGCAGAGTTGGCGGGGGGGCGGGTGAGCAGTACTTC
CATSRVGGGAGEQYF
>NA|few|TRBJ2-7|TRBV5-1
TGCGCCAGCAGCCGTACGGCGGAGCCCTACGAGCAGTACTTC
CASSRTAEPYEQYF
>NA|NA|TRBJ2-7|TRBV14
TGTGCCAGCAGCCAAGGTGCGGGCGTCTACTACGAGCAGTACTTC
CASSQGAGVYYEQYF
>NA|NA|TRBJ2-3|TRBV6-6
TGTGCCAGCAGCCTACTGGGGGGTCCTTCGGATACGCAGTATTTT
CASSLLGGPSDTQYF
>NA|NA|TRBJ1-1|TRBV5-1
TGCGCCAGCACTGCAGACGGGGGAGGCACTGAAGCTTTCTTT
CASTADGGGTEAFF
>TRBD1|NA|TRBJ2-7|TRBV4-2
TGTGCCAGCAGCCCCCGGGACAGGGACGAGCAGTACTTC
CASSPRDRDEQYF
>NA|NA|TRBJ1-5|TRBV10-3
TGTGCCATCAGTGAGTACTTTAGGACGGAGGAAGAACAGCCCCAGCATTTT
CAISEYFRTEEEQPQHF
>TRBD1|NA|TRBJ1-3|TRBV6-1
TGTGCCAGCAGTGCCCCCGGGACAGGGGGAGGAAACACCATATATTTT
CASSAPGTGGGNTIYF
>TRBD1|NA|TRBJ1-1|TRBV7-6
TGTGCCAGCAGCGCATTCTCAGGGGGAATGAACACTGAAGCTTTCTTT
CASSAFSGGMNTEAFF
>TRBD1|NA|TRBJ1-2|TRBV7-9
TGTGCCAGCAGCTTAGAGGGGACAGTGATCAACTATGGCTACACCTTC
CASSLEGTVINYGYTF
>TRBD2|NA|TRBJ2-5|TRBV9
TGTGCCAGCAGCGGCGGACTAGCCGGGAGCGGTGAGACCCAGTACTTC
CASSGGLAGSGETQYF
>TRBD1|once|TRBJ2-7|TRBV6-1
TGTGCCAGCAGCCTCAAACCGGGACAGGGGTACGAGCAGTACTTC
CASSLKPGQGYEQYF